Listed here are 12 T cell receptor beta chains from one sample, sequenced in a study of T cells in Graves' hyperthyroidism and ophthalmopathy (dated by TCRdb to between 2019 and 2020). The library was obtained by multiplex PCR. The sample was run on an Illumina HiSeq 2000. The TCR beta CDR3 regions were amplified from RNA transcripts. A first-round RT-PCR of the TCR CDR3 used the HTBI primer set with the Qiagen OneStep RT-PCR kit. The public sequencing data were trimmed at Q25 with fastp and processed into clonotypes with MiXCR by TCRdb, which kept only in-frame beta chains. CDR3 protein duplicates are merged, each entry listing the most common genes and DNA. The sample table records 450,000 to 500,000 distinct CDR3 sequences; around a fifth of these occur just once. The ten largest clones take up approximately 49% of the sample. The sample was blood. The receptors shown here come from a woman in her 70s with Graves' ophthalmopathy.

The table lists this clonotype with a few counts. The chain combines TRBV4-3 with TRBJ2-3, with TRBD2 matching 15 bases. The CDR3 runs to 18 residues. The germline V gene has CDR1 LGHNA and CDR2 YSLEER. V shed 4 bases, J shed 0 bases, and the junction held 5 bases outside the gene matches. As DNA, the CDR3 is TGCGCCAGCAGCCCCGGGACTAGCGGGAGGTTAAGCACAGATACGCAGTATTTT. Translation gives CASSPGTSGRLSTDTQYF.

The chain recombines TRBV30 with TRBJ2-1; the match to TRBD1 covers 11 bases. Germline V gives CDR1 GTSNPN, CDR2 SVGIG (reference sequence). After removal of 5 bases from V and 6 bases from J, the junction contained 12 bases not matched to a gene. The CDR3 is 16 amino acids. The DNA for the CDR3 is TGTGCCTGGGGAGAATTGGGCGGGACAGGGGGCAATGAGCAGTTCTTC. Translated, it gives CAWGELGGTGGNEQFF.

CDR3 bases: TGTGCCAGCAGATCCGGGGGAGGCCTCACTGAAGCTTTCTTT. This sequence encodes CASRSGGGLTEAFF. V and J are TRBV6-1 and TRBJ1-1; possible D gene TRBD1, 5 bases. Per germline, CDR1 MNHNS and CDR2 SASEGT. V was trimmed by 6 bases and J by 4 bases, leaving 15 bases between them. CDR3 size: 14 residues.

This clonotype has ten or more counts. CDR3 sequence: CASSFGMNADTQYF. CDR3 sequence (DNA): TGTGCCAGCAGTTTTGGAATGAACGCAGATACGCAGTATTTT. The chain joins TRBV12-3 or TRBV12-4 to TRBJ2-3; D is unclear. Trimming shortened V by 3 bases and J by 4 bases, and 11 bases separated the two germline ends. CDR3 length: 14 residues.

The rearrangement uses TRBV7-9 and TRBJ2-1; D possibly corresponds to TRBD1 (5 bases). Germline loops: CDR1 SEHNR, CDR2 FQNEAQ (reference sequence). This CDR3 is 17 amino acids long. Trimming pared 1 base from V and 3 bases from J, leaving 16 bases between. The CDR3: CASSLVNPSDSYNEQFF. CDR3 sequence (DNA): TGTGCCAGCAGCTTAGTGAACCCCTCCGACAGCTACAATGAGCAGTTCTTC.

Many counts were recorded for this clonotype. The rearrangement uses TRBV12-3 or TRBV12-4 and TRBJ1-1; 7 bases are shared with TRBD1. The CDR3 totals 14 residues. The V and J ends lost 5 bases and 1 base, in that order; junction bases with no gene match: 4. The CDR3 sequence: CASSMTGWNTEAFF. The CDR3 coding sequence is TGTGCCAGCAGTATGACAGGGTGGAACACTGAAGCTTTCTTT.

This clonotype was seen many times. V and J are TRBV6-1 and TRBJ1-1, with D hard to call. The germline V and J ends were trimmed by 5 bases and 3 bases, with 10 bases remaining between them. Germline loops: CDR1 MNHNS, CDR2 SASEGT. The CDR3 has 13 amino acids. The CDR3 nucleotides are TGTGCCAGCAGTTATGAGGCCTACACTGAAGCTTTCTTT. Translated: CASSYEAYTEAFF.

In its sample, this clonotype was seen a few times. The V and J genes are TRBV29-1 and TRBJ1-2; 10 positions agree with TRBD1. The V and J ends lost 6 bases and 2 bases, in that order; junction bases with no gene match: 3. CDR1 and CDR2 (germline): SQVTM, ANQGSEA. CDR3 length: 13 amino acids. The CDR3 loop reads CSVPGQGNYGYTF. The CDR3 DNA follows: TGCAGCGTACCGGGACAGGGGAACTATGGCTACACCTTC.

This clonotype occurred a few times. This chain links TRBV18 with TRBJ2-7; the D gene is possibly TRBD2 (6 bases). The CDR3 contains 15 residues. V lost 0 bases to trimming and J lost 5 bases, with 14 bases between them. CDR1 and CDR2 from the germline V gene are KGHSH and LQKENI. The CDR3 bases are TGTGCCAGCTCACCACCGACGGGAGTAGGAAACGAGCAGTACTTC. Its protein is CASSPPTGVGNEQYF. The whole variable domain, remainder taken from reference TRBV18 and TRBJ2-7, is NAGVMQNPRHLVRRRGQEARLRCSPMKGHSHVYWYRQLPEEGLKFMVYLQKENIIDESGMPKERFSAEFPKEGPSILRIQQVVRGDSAAYFCASSPPTGVGNEQYFGPGTRLTVT.

This chain joins TRBV6-2 or TRBV6-3 and TRBJ2-1; 11 nucleotides align to TRBD2. The germline CDR1 and CDR2 sequences are MNHEY and SVGEGT. There are 20 residues in the CDR3. V gave up 2 bases and J gave up 9 bases; unmatched junction bases: 21. Written as DNA, the CDR3 is TGTGCCAGCAGTTACGGAGGTGGGACGATGGTAGCGGGAGGGCCGGGTGAGCAGTTCTTC. Its protein product is CASSYGGGTMVAGGPGEQFF.

This chain links TRBV20-1 with TRBJ2-2; 9 bases are shared with TRBD1. Germline V lookup: CDR1 DFQATT, CDR2 SNEGSKA (reference sequence). The CDR3 is 16 amino acids. After removal of 3 bases from V and 1 base from J, the junction contained 6 bases not matched to a gene. The DNA for the CDR3 is TGCAGTGCTAGCAAACCGGGACAGGGGAACACCGGGGAGCTGTTTTTT. Translation gives CSASKPGQGNTGELFF.

This clonotype showed up many times. CDR3 bases: TGCAGCGTTAAGCGGGATGCCGGGGAGCTGTTTTTT. Protein product: CSVKRDAGELFF. The V gene is TRBV29-1, the J gene TRBJ2-2; 7 positions agree with TRBD2. J gave up 6 bases and V 5 bases, and 3 bases lay outside the gene matches. Germline V lookup: CDR1 SQVTM, CDR2 ANQGSEA. The CDR3 length is 12 residues.